The 16 T cell receptor beta chains below all came from one sample that was sequenced in a study of identical twins. TCRdb ran MiXCR on the 5' RACE reads and lists one entry per CDR3 protein. The sample contains around 690,000 distinct CDR3 sequences, 21% of which appear only once. The same specimen was also included in a second study, on T cells expressing NK-cell markers.

The sequenced sample was PBMCs. These receptors were taken from a woman between 18 and 29 years old in good health.

This clonotype was recorded many times. The chain has TRBV20-1 and TRBJ2-3; 7 positions agree with TRBD2. This CDR3 contains 13 residues. The V and J ends lost 7 bases and 6 bases, in that order; junction bases with no gene match: 10. Germline-derived CDR1 and CDR2 are DFQATT and SNEGSKA (reference sequence). CDR3 protein: CSGSGGFLDTQYF. The CDR3 DNA is TGCAGTGGTTCGGGGGGTTTTTTGGATACGCAGTATTTT.

This clonotype has just a few counts. This chain connects TRBV5-1 to TRBJ1-1; D is unclear. The CDR3 runs to 13 residues. Looked up from germline, CDR1 is SGHRS and CDR2 is YFSETQ. Trimming left V 0 bases short and J 8 bases short, with 11 bases between. CDR3 DNA sequence: TGCGCCAGCAGCTTGGATACGGGATTCGAAGCTTTCTTT. It is translated as CASSLDTGFEAFF.

This clonotype showed up just a few times. DNA of the CDR3: TGTGCCAGCAGCCCCGGGGCCCGATATGGCTACACCTTC. Protein product: CASSPGARYGYTF. The chain recombines TRBV12-3 or TRBV12-4 with TRBJ1-2; TRBD1 might be the D (5 bases). This CDR3 has 13 residues. Trimming left V 6 bases short and J 5 bases short, with 13 bases between.

The chain joins TRBV6-2 or TRBV6-3 to TRBJ2-1; 10 bases align to TRBD1. V lost 7 bases and J lost 6; bases outside the gene matches: 9. Germline V gene data show CDR1 as MNHEY and CDR2 as SVGEGT. The CDR3 totals 15 residues. CDR3 DNA: TGTGCCAGCACGAGGGGACAGGGGAAGGGCAATGAGCAGTTCTTC. Protein sequence: CASTRGQGKGNEQFF.

In this sample, this clonotype turned up a few times. The gene calls are TRBV7-2 and TRBJ2-7, with unresolved D. The CDR3 is 12 amino acids. Trimming pared 5 bases from V and 7 bases from J, leaving 12 bases between. Looked up from germline, CDR1 is SGHTA and CDR2 is FQGNSA. The CDR3 DNA reads TGTGCCAGCAGCGTCCGCCCCAGAGAGCAGTACTTC. Amino acid sequence: CASSVRPREQYF.

For this clonotype: The junction does not match germline at one end; this may be a read error. The rearrangement uses TRBV29-1 and TRBJ2-4; weak D call: TRBD2 (7 bases). Germline V gene sequence: CDR1 SQVTM, CDR2 ANQGSEA. This CDR3 spans 15 amino acids. The CDR3 nucleotides read TGCGGCGTCGCTCCTGGAGGGGGGGTCAAAAACATTCAGTACTTC. It is translated as CGVAPGGGVKNIQYF.

This clonotype has only a few counts. The V and J genes are TRBV20-1 and TRBJ2-3; 8 nucleotides align to TRBD1. Germline V lookup: CDR1 DFQATT, CDR2 SNEGSKA (reference sequence). V was pared by 2 bases and J by 7 bases, with 14 bases of the junction left unmatched. This CDR3 has 16 amino acids. The CDR3 DNA reads as TGCAGTGCTAGATTATTGTCAGTTCAGGGGGCTTATACGCAGTATTTT. Translating it yields CSARLLSVQGAYTQYF.

J is TRBJ2-3 and V is TRBV5-1; D unclear. The CDR3 consists of 13 residues. The germline V gene has CDR1 SGHRS and CDR2 YFSETQ. V lost 5 bases to trimming and J lost 3 bases, with 10 bases between them. The DNA for the CDR3 is TGCGCCAGCAGGCATATTGTGACAGATACGCAGTATTTT. Translated: CASRHIVTDTQYF.

The chain is built from TRBV20-1 and TRBJ2-2; D gene unclear. Germline V gene data show CDR1 as DFQATT and CDR2 as SNEGSKA (reference sequence). The ends were cut back, 3 bases at V and 4 bases at J, with 6 bases in the middle. CDR3 length: 12 amino acids. The CDR3 protein is CSASGVTGELFF. The CDR3 DNA reads as TGCAGTGCTAGTGGGGTCACCGGGGAGCTGTTTTTT.

The chain links TRBV12-3 or TRBV12-4 to TRBJ2-7; TRBD2 is a possible D gene (6 bases). The ends were cut back, 5 bases at V and 0 bases at J, with 14 bases in the middle. The CDR3 has 15 amino acids. The CDR3: CASSRAPGGSYEQYF. The CDR3 bases are TGTGCCAGCAGTCGGGCTCCCGGGGGCTCCTACGAGCAGTACTTC.

This clonotype was seen a handful of times. V gene TRBV11-2 combines with J gene TRBJ2-7; 9 nucleotides match TRBD1. CDR1 is SGHAT, CDR2 FQNNGV, per germline. This CDR3 has 14 amino acids. The trim removed 7 bases at V and 5 bases at J, leaving 9 bases unmatched. Here the CDR3 DNA reads TGTGCCAGCAACGACCTCAACAGGGGGCACGAGCAGTACTTC. It translates to CASNDLNRGHEQYF.

J is TRBJ2-7 and V is TRBV12-3 or TRBV12-4, with D perhaps matching TRBD1 or TRBD2 (6 bases each). V was trimmed by 6 bases and J by 7 bases, leaving 22 bases between them. The CDR3 covers 15 residues. The CDR3 protein is CASRVGRGRRGEQYF. The CDR3 bases are TGTGCCAGCAGAGTCGGACGGGGGCGTAGGGGGGAGCAGTACTTC.

This clonotype has ten or more counts. The gene calls are TRBV20-1 and TRBJ1-2, with TRBD1 as a possible D gene (5 bases). V lost 6 bases and J lost 8, with 19 bases in between. Germline values: CDR1 DFQATT, CDR2 SNEGSKA (reference sequence). The CDR3 loop spans 13 amino acids. The chain's CDR3 is CSARLGGFEGYTF. The CDR3 bases are TGCAGTGCGCGCCTTGGGGGATTCGAGGGCTACACCTTC.

This chain joins TRBV7-9 and TRBJ1-1; the D is unclear. V was pared by 2 bases and J by 3 bases, with 10 bases between. The CDR3 has 14 amino acids. The germline V gene encodes CDR1 SEHNR and CDR2 FQNEAQ (reference sequence). As DNA, the CDR3 is TGTGCCAGCAGCTTACGAGGTGGAGACACTGAAGCTTTCTTT. Translated, it gives CASSLRGGDTEAFF. Complete variable domain (other parts from reference TRBV7-9 and TRBJ1-1): DTGVSQNPRHKITKRGQNVTFRCDPISEHNRLYWYRQTLGQGPEFLTYFQNEAQLEKSRLLSDRFSAERPKGSFSTLEIQRTEQGDSAMYLCASSLRGGDTEAFFGQGTRLTVV.

The J gene is TRBJ2-1, the V gene TRBV5-1, with D unclear. CDR3 length: 14 residues. Trimming removed 0 bases from V and 3 bases from J, with 7 bases in between. Germline CDR1 is SGHRS and CDR2 is YFSETQ. This CDR3 is CASSLGSIYNEQFF. The DNA of the CDR3 is TGCGCCAGCAGCTTGGGATCCATCTACAATGAGCAGTTCTTC.

The V gene is TRBV7-9, the J gene TRBJ2-3, with D perhaps TRBD2 (5 bases). The germline V gene has CDR1 SEHNR and CDR2 FQNEAQ (reference sequence). This CDR3 is 16 amino acids long. V lost 4 bases, J lost 0 bases, and 14 bases lay in between. The chain's CDR3 is CASSSDWPTSTDTQYF. DNA of the CDR3: TGTGCCAGCAGCTCGGACTGGCCGACTAGCACAGATACGCAGTATTTT.